The present TCR beta chain was sequenced within a study of blood T cell repertoires in COVID-19. CDR1 is ENHRY and CDR2 is SYGVKD in the germline V gene. Trimming cost V 7 bases and J 2 bases; bases outside gene matches: 10. This CDR3 region has 16 residues. Sequencing was performed with immunoSEQ multiplex PCR; in TCRdb, only in-frame clones are kept and a portion is missing. The profile shows about 77,000 clones, roughly 78% of them singletons. This TCR came from a woman between 65 and 79 years old with acute or convalescent COVID-19. V gene TRBV10-3 combines with J gene TRBJ1-2; 10 nucleotides agree with TRBD1. Material for sequencing was peripheral blood. This CDR3 reads CAITEGTGDQNYGYTF. Here the CDR3 DNA reads TGTGCCATCACCGAGGGGACAGGGGACCAAAACTATGGCTACACCTTC.